This T cell receptor (beta chain) emerged from a study of T cell responses to AZD1222 COVID-19 vaccine. The CDR3 is 13 amino acids. With 2 bases removed from V and 4 bases from J, the gap between germline ends came to 9 bases. Germline V CDR1 and CDR2: SGHRS, YFSETQ. Assay used: immunoSEQ multiplex PCR; TCRdb lists only in-frame clones, some missing. The table shows roughly 150,000 clones, with roughly nine tenths occurring only once. The rearrangement links TRBV5-1 to TRBJ1-2; D gene uncertain. The TCR sequence derives from an adult in good health. The sequences come from peripheral blood, collected on day 0 of AZD1222 vaccination. The DNA for the CDR3 is TGCGCCAGCAGCTTAAATGTGTGCTATGGCTACACCTTC. Protein sequence: CASSLNVCYGYTF.